This TCR beta chain was found in a study of blood T cell repertoires in COVID-19. As for the study in general: Collection of acute and convalescent COVID-19 samples took place in the United States, Italy and Spain. Sources were T cells, B-cell-depleted T cells, or PBMCs; the material itself was cDNA or gDNA.

The authors' processing: Amplification of reference gene primers was used by the study to estimate nucleated cell counts. Profiling relied on immunoSEQ multiplex PCR, and the TCRdb table lists in-frame clones only, not all of them. The DNA gave D and trimming, while V, J and clone size come from that table. There are tens of thousands of clones in the sample; about 90% occur only once, and about 1.6% lies in the top ten. The material sequenced was peripheral blood. The sequence was collected from a human donor with active COVID-19. The donor label of this sample is uncertain.

The CDR3 DNA reads as TGTGCCAGCAGCCAAGCTAGCAAATTCACCGGGGAGCTGTTTTTT. Residues: CASSQASKFTGELFF. This rearrangement joins TRBV3-1 (or the pseudogene TRBV3-2) to TRBJ2-2; D is possibly TRBD2 (5 bases). Germline CDR1 is LGHDT and CDR2 is YNNKEL (reference sequence). This CDR3 has 15 residues. V lost 1 base and J 4 bases, leaving 10 bases between the germline ends.